The 8 T cell receptor beta chains in this list originate from one sample, sequenced in a study of cytomegalovirus exposure and HLA in healthy donors. 13 Jbeta primers and 60 Vbeta primers were used for the PCR. Sequencing used immunoSEQ multiplex PCR; TCRdb keeps in-frame clones, though not all of them. The top ten clones hold over 4% of a sample with around 95,000 clones, around 84% of them seen once. Sequenced: PBMCs. Source of these receptors: a woman between 40 and 50 years old in good health and CMV-seropositive.

The CDR3 DNA sequence: TGTGCCAGTGCTAGCGGGAGGGGCGAGCAGTACTTC. Amino acids: CASASGRGEQYF. The J gene is TRBJ2-7, the V gene TRBV9; 12 nucleotides line up with TRBD2. V shed 8 bases and J 6 bases; nucleotides not matched to a gene: 3. CDR3 size: 12 residues. The germline V gene encodes CDR1 SGDLS and CDR2 YYNGEE.

CDR3 in DNA: TGTGCCAGTGTCGCAAGCCCCTCCTACAATGAGCAGTTCTTC. Translating gives CASVASPSYNEQFF. The chain couples TRBV2 to TRBJ2-1; the D is unclear. This CDR3 spans 14 amino acids. CDR1 is SNHLY, CDR2 FYNNEI, per germline. V was trimmed by 9 bases and J by 0 bases, leaving 12 bases between them.

The chain joins TRBV14 to TRBJ1-5; D might be TRBD1 (5 bases). Germline values: CDR1 SGHDN, CDR2 FVKESK. The CDR3 is 18 amino acids. V gave up 2 bases and J gave up 1 base, with 18 bases separating them. This CDR3 reads CASSQTGTAYGSNQPQHF. The CDR3 region has the DNA TGTGCCAGCAGCCAAACCGGGACTGCATACGGAAGCAATCAGCCCCAGCATTTT.

The CDR3 reads CASIQVPDSNQPQHF. In nucleotides, the CDR3 is TGTGCCAGTATTCAGGTCCCCGATAGCAATCAGCCCCAGCATTTT. The chain couples TRBV19 to TRBJ1-5; no firm D call. Germline V gene lookup returns CDR1 LNHDA and CDR2 SQIVND (reference sequence). The V end was cut by 7 bases, the J end by 0 bases, with 13 bases between. The CDR3 is made up of 15 amino acids.

The V call is TRBV5-8, the J call TRBJ1-5; TRBD1 agrees at 9 bases. V shed 5 bases, J shed 6 bases, and the junction held 18 bases outside the gene matches. The CDR3 consists of 18 residues. The germline V gene has CDR1 SGHTS and CDR2 YDEGEE. CDR3 sequence: CASSPRDRVFGESQPQHF. DNA for the CDR3: TGTGCCAGCAGTCCCCGGGACAGGGTTTTTGGCGAGTCTCAGCCCCAGCATTTT.

The chain uses TRBV7-2 and TRBJ2-5, with TRBD1 matching over 7 bases. CDR3 length: 13 amino acids. The ends lost 5 bases at V and 3 bases at J; junction bases unmatched: 3. CDR1 SGHTA and CDR2 FQGNSA come from the germline V gene. The CDR3 protein is CASSHDREETQYF. The CDR3 DNA sequence: TGTGCCAGCAGCCATGACAGGGAAGAGACCCAGTACTTC. Looking up the rest from reference TRBV7-2 and TRBJ2-5 gives the full variable domain: GAGVSQSPSNKVTEKGKDVELRCDPISGHTALYWYRQSLGQGLEFLIYFQGNSAPDKSGLPSDRFSAERTGGSVSTLTIQRTQQEDSAVYLCASSHDREETQYFGPGTRLLVL.

V usage is TRBV5-5 and J usage is TRBJ1-4; a weak D match, TRBD1 (5 bases). The V and J ends lost 7 bases and 6 bases respectively, with 13 bases between them. There are 13 residues in the CDR3. CDR1 and CDR2 (germline): SGHKS, YYEKEE (reference sequence). The CDR3 is CASAAGEYEKLFF. The CDR3 nucleotides are TGTGCCAGCGCAGCGGGGGAGTATGAAAAACTGTTTTTT.

There are a few counts of this clone. J is TRBJ2-7 and V is TRBV19; maybe TRBD1 (7 bases). V was clipped by 5 bases and J by 3 bases, with 17 bases between them. Germline V gives CDR1 LNHDA, CDR2 SQIVND (reference sequence). This CDR3 is built from 15 residues. CDR3 DNA: TGTGCCAGTAGTTTGCAGGGGGAGGTAAGCTACGAGCAGTACTTC. Residues: CASSLQGEVSYEQYF. The variable domain in full, completed from reference TRBV19 and TRBJ2-7, reads DGGITQSPKYLFRKEGQNVTLSCEQNLNHDAMYWYRQDPGQGLRLIYYSQIVNDFQKGDIAEGYSVSREKKESFPLTVTSAQKNPTAFYLCASSLQGEVSYEQYFGPGTRLTVT.